The 12 T cell receptor beta chains listed next were all sequenced from one sample in a study of T cell responses to AZD1222 COVID-19 vaccine. Generated by immunoSEQ multiplex PCR, the TCRdb table keeps only in-frame clones and is missing some. The table shows more than 85,000 clones, with 94% occurring only once. The sequences come from peripheral blood, collected 28 days after the second AZD1222 dose. These receptors were taken from an adult who received the AZD1222 COVID-19 vaccine.

The CDR3 sequence is CATSRQMNTEAFF. The CDR3 coding sequence is TGTGCCACCAGCAGACAAATGAACACTGAAGCTTTCTTT. The chain carries TRBV15 and TRBJ1-1; D unresolved. There are 13 residues in the CDR3. Germline CDR1 is LNHNV and CDR2 is YYDKDF (reference sequence). The germline V and J ends were trimmed by 2 bases and 0 bases, with 4 bases remaining between them.

The chain combines TRBV5-6 with TRBJ2-7; D is unresolved. The V gene lost 2 bases and the J gene lost 5 bases, with 14 bases spanning the gap. The CDR3 is 14 residues long. Germline CDR1 and CDR2: SGHDT and YYEEEE. CDR3 in DNA: TGTGCCAGCAGCTTAAGCTTGGTTAAGGACGAGCAGTACTTC. Translated, it gives CASSLSLVKDEQYF.

This clone showed up just once. The rearrangement joins TRBV11-2 to TRBJ2-3, with TRBD1 identical over 9 bases. The CDR3 consists of 15 residues. Germline values: CDR1 SGHAT, CDR2 FQNNGV. V shed 8 bases and J 4 bases; nucleotides not matched to a gene: 10. The CDR3: CASGPGQGSADTQYF. In DNA form, the CDR3 reads TGTGCCAGCGGACCGGGACAGGGCTCAGCAGATACGCAGTATTTT. The variable domain in full, completed from reference TRBV11-2 and TRBJ2-3, reads EAGVAQSPRYKIIEKRQSVAFWCNPISGHATLYWYQQILGQGPKLLIQFQNNGVVDDSQLPKDRFSAERLKGVDSTLKIQPAKLEDSAVYLCASGPGQGSADTQYFGPGTRLTVL.

V and J are TRBV5-1 and TRBJ1-2; D may be TRBD1 (6 bases). V dropped 4 bases and J dropped 2 bases, with 15 bases sitting between them. The germline V gene has CDR1 SGHRS and CDR2 YFSETQ. The CDR3 extends over 15 amino acids. The CDR3, as DNA: TGCGCCAGCAGCCTAGACCTAGGACAGAACTATGGCTACACCTTC. Protein: CASSLDLGQNYGYTF. Full variable domain (rest looked up from reference TRBV5-1 and TRBJ1-2): KAGVTQTPRYLIKTRGQQVTLSCSPISGHRSVSWYQQTPGQGLQFLFEYFSETQRNKGNFPGRFSGRQFSNSRSEMNVSTLELGDSALYLCASSLDLGQNYGYTFGSGTRLTVV.

This CDR3 is CASAASRTGAEQYF. In nucleotides, the CDR3 is TGTGCCAGCGCTGCGAGTCGGACAGGGGCCGAGCAGTACTTC. This sequence joins TRBV18 and TRBJ2-7, with TRBD1 identical over 9 bases. This CDR3 is built from 14 residues. Germline CDR1 is KGHSH and CDR2 is LQKENI. V gave up 8 bases and J gave up 6 bases; unmatched junction bases: 11. Based on the CDR3 plus reference TRBV18 and TRBJ2-7, the full variable domain is NAGVMQNPRHLVRRRGQEARLRCSPMKGHSHVYWYRQLPEEGLKFMVYLQKENIIDESGMPKERFSAEFPKEGPSILRIQQVVRGDSAAYFCASAASRTGAEQYFGPGTRLTVT.

The chain joins TRBV5-1 to TRBJ1-6, with D possibly being TRBD1 (5 bases). This CDR3 region has 14 residues. Germline V gives CDR1 SGHRS, CDR2 YFSETQ. Trimming shortened V by 4 bases and J by 5 bases, and 10 bases separated the two germline ends. The CDR3 DNA reads as TGCGCCAGCAGCCAGGGTGGGGATAATTCACCCCTCCACTTT. It yields the protein CASSQGGDNSPLHF.

This chain links TRBV9 with TRBJ2-7, with 11 bases fitting TRBD2. The CDR3 contains 15 residues. The ends lost 4 bases at V and 6 bases at J; junction bases unmatched: 9. The germline gives CDR1 SGDLS, CDR2 YYNGEE. The chain's CDR3 is CASSKLAGVQGEQYF. For the CDR3, the DNA is TGTGCCAGCAGCAAACTAGCGGGGGTTCAAGGCGAGCAGTACTTC.

The sample holds one count of this clone. The chain combines TRBV14 with TRBJ1-2; D not resolved. The CDR3 runs to 12 residues. The germline gives CDR1 SGHDN, CDR2 FVKESK. The V end was cut by 2 bases, the J end by 4 bases, with 5 bases between. The CDR3 DNA sequence: TGTGCCAGCAGCCAATTTGGCTATGGCTACACCTTC. It specifies CASSQFGYGYTF.

The V call is TRBV20-1, the J call TRBJ1-2, with D unclear. V shed 3 bases and J shed 5 bases, with 4 bases lying between them. The CDR3 is 10 residues long. Germline V gene lookup returns CDR1 DFQATT and CDR2 SNEGSKA (reference sequence). In DNA, the CDR3 is TGCAGTGCTAGTGGGTATGGCTACACCTTC. Amino acids: CSASGYGYTF.

The genes are TRBV5-4 and TRBJ1-4; D is unresolved. V was pared by 2 bases and J by 4 bases, with 9 bases between. CDR1 is SGHNT and CDR2 is YYREEE in the germline V gene (reference sequence). This CDR3 is built from 14 residues. CDR3 amino acids: CASSFGRNNEKLFF. CDR3 DNA sequence: TGTGCCAGCAGCTTCGGACGGAATAATGAAAAACTGTTTTTT. Full variable domain (outside the CDR3, taken from reference TRBV5-4 and TRBJ1-4): ETGVTQSPTHLIKTRGQQVTLRCSSQSGHNTVSWYQQALGQGPQFIFQYYREEENGRGNFPPRFSGLQFPNYSSELNVNALELDDSALYLCASSFGRNNEKLFFGSGTQLSVL.

The chain combines TRBV11-2 with TRBJ1-2, with unresolved D. Germline V CDR1 and CDR2: SGHAT, FQNNGV. Trimming stripped 3 bases from V and 7 bases from J, with 9 bases between. There are 12 residues in the CDR3. This CDR3 reads CASSLGWAGYTF. The CDR3 DNA is TGTGCCAGCAGCTTGGGGTGGGCTGGCTACACCTTC.

The chain uses TRBV25-1 and TRBJ2-3; a possible D gene is TRBD2 (6 bases). V lost 5 bases and J lost 6, with 15 bases in between. Germline CDR1 and CDR2: MGHDK and SYGVNS. CDR3 size: 14 residues. This CDR3 reads CASSSTAGSDTQYF. In DNA, the CDR3 is TGTGCCAGCAGTTCGACCGCCGGGAGCGATACGCAGTATTTT.